The sequence of this T cell receptor (beta chain) was determined in a study of OX40 agonist ivuxolimab in advanced cancers. CDR3 length equals 17 residues. V was trimmed by 3 bases and J by 2 bases, leaving 14 bases between them. The germline CDR1 and CDR2 sequences are MNHNS and SASEGT. Sequencing used immunoSEQ multiplex PCR; TCRdb keeps in-frame clones, though not all of them. Of about 26,000 clones in the sample, about four fifths were seen once. This clonotype was obtained from an adult with an advanced solid tumor such as melanoma, head and neck, liver or kidney cancer. The sequenced sample was CD4+ or CD8+ T cells sorted from blood, obtained in a trial of the OX40 agonist ivuxolimab. The chain combines TRBV6-1 with TRBJ2-6; D may match TRBD1 or TRBD2 (6 bases each). The CDR3 reads CASSDPRGLAGANVLTF. The CDR3 DNA follows: TGTGCCAGCAGTGATCCCAGGGGACTGGCTGGGGCCAACGTCCTGACTTTC.